The rows below give T cell receptor beta chains drawn from one sample of a study of T cell repertoires in cytomegalovirus infection. From the reads, TCRdb called clonotypes with MiXCR, one entry per CDR3 protein. The sample records about 310,000 distinct CDR3 sequences, 25% being singletons. Their target antigens are unknown. Specimen: cultured PBMCs, collected from culture after CMV antigen stimulation. The origin of the receptors is a human donor in good health (CMV status not recorded). Some clones in this sample may be carry-over from other donors' samples. CDR3s include the opening cysteine and the closing phenylalanine or tryptophan. A D gene is named only where the DNA matches it firmly. Clone size is not always given. Where it is, it says once, few, many or a class for expanded clones.

d_call: TRBD2
clone_size: .
j_call: TRBJ2-2
v_call: TRBV5-1
cdr3_length: 15
cdr3_aa: CASRIAGENTGELFF
cdr3_nt: TGCGCCAGCCGAATAGCGGGAGAGAACACCGGGGAGCTGTTTTTT

d_call: .
clone_size: .
j_call: TRBJ2-6
v_call: TRBV4-3
cdr3_length: 16
cdr3_aa: CASSQDGGAGANVLTF
cdr3_nt: TGCGCCAGCAGCCAAGACGGCGGTGCGGGGGCCAACGTCCTGACTTTC

d_call: .
clone_size: .
j_call: TRBJ1-5
v_call: TRBV28
cdr3_length: 14
cdr3_aa: CASSPPGAYQPQHF
cdr3_nt: TGTGCCAGCAGTCCCCCGGGGGCTTATCAGCCCCAGCATTTT

d_call: .
clone_size: few
j_call: TRBJ1-4
v_call: TRBV6-6
cdr3_length: 16
cdr3_aa: CASSRGAGATNEKLFF
cdr3_nt: TGTGCCAGCAGTCGGGGGGCAGGGGCAACTAATGAAAAACTGTTTTTT

d_call: .
clone_size: few
j_call: TRBJ2-5
v_call: TRBV7-8
cdr3_length: 16
cdr3_aa: CASSLNGPTSRETQYF
cdr3_nt: TGTGCCAGCAGCTTAAACGGGCCAACCTCCCGGGAGACCCAGTACTTC

d_call: TRBD2
clone_size: .
j_call: TRBJ2-3
v_call: TRBV9
cdr3_length: 17
cdr3_aa: CASSVTGLAGAPDTQYF
cdr3_nt: TGTGCCAGCAGCGTAACCGGGCTAGCGGGAGCGCCAGATACGCAGTATTTT

d_call: TRBD2
clone_size: many
j_call: TRBJ2-1
v_call: TRBV7-2
cdr3_length: 16
cdr3_aa: CASSLSLAGGSNEQFF
cdr3_nt: TGTGCCAGCAGCTTATCACTAGCGGGTGGGTCCAATGAGCAGTTCTTC

d_call: .
clone_size: many
j_call: TRBJ1-1
v_call: TRBV7-2
cdr3_length: 14
cdr3_aa: CASSLGGRAGEAFF
cdr3_nt: TGTGCCAGCAGCTTAGGAGGGAGGGCAGGGGAAGCTTTCTTT

d_call: TRBD2
clone_size: many
j_call: TRBJ2-1
v_call: TRBV12-5
cdr3_length: 14
cdr3_aa: CASGSLAGMDEQFF
cdr3_nt: TGTGCTAGTGGTTCACTAGCGGGAATGGATGAGCAGTTCTTC

d_call: .
clone_size: once
j_call: TRBJ1-2
v_call: TRBV29-1
cdr3_length: 13
cdr3_aa: CSAQEVPNYGYTF
cdr3_nt: TGCAGCGCCCAGGAGGTGCCAAACTATGGCTACACCTTC

d_call: TRBD2
clone_size: .
j_call: TRBJ2-3
v_call: TRBV20-1
cdr3_length: 14
cdr3_aa: CSAGLAGAADTQYF
cdr3_nt: TGCAGTGCTGGACTAGCGGGAGCGGCGGATACGCAGTATTTT

d_call: TRBD2
clone_size: many
j_call: TRBJ2-1
v_call: TRBV7-2
cdr3_length: 16
cdr3_aa: CASSNQLAGSSPEQFF
cdr3_nt: TGTGCCAGCAGCAACCAACTAGCGGGGTCCTCCCCTGAGCAGTTCTTC

d_call: TRBD1
clone_size: .
j_call: TRBJ1-4
v_call: TRBV6-2/TRBV6-3
cdr3_length: 17
cdr3_aa: CASSYPGQPPPNEKLFF
cdr3_nt: TGTGCCAGCAGTTATCCGGGACAGCCCCCACCTAATGAAAAACTGTTTTTT

d_call: TRBD1
clone_size: .
j_call: TRBJ2-2
v_call: TRBV28
cdr3_length: 16
cdr3_aa: CASSSTGTGNTGELFF
cdr3_nt: TGTGCCAGCAGCTCAACCGGGACAGGGAACACCGGGGAGCTGTTTTTT

d_call: TRBD2
clone_size: many
j_call: TRBJ2-1
v_call: TRBV7-2
cdr3_length: 16
cdr3_aa: CASSLGGTSGRIEQFF
cdr3_nt: TGTGCCAGCAGCTTAGGAGGGACTAGCGGGAGAATAGAGCAGTTCTTC

d_call: .
clone_size: few
j_call: TRBJ1-1
v_call: TRBV6-1
cdr3_length: 15
cdr3_aa: CASSPRGSRNTEAFF
cdr3_nt: TGTGCCAGCAGTCCACGGGGGTCACGGAACACTGAAGCTTTCTTT

d_call: .
clone_size: few
j_call: TRBJ2-7
v_call: TRBV12-3/TRBV12-4
cdr3_length: 14
cdr3_aa: CASSLAHTGYEQYF
cdr3_nt: TGTGCCAGCAGTTTAGCCCATACCGGCTACGAGCAGTACTTC

d_call: TRBD2
clone_size: .
j_call: TRBJ2-1
v_call: TRBV20-1
cdr3_length: 15
cdr3_aa: CSARGLAGGTNEQFF
cdr3_nt: TGCAGTGCCCGAGGACTAGCGGGGGGGACCAATGAGCAGTTCTTC

d_call: TRBD2
clone_size: .
j_call: TRBJ2-2
v_call: TRBV19
cdr3_length: 14
cdr3_aa: CASRHGRGTGELFF
cdr3_nt: TGTGCCAGTAGGCACGGGAGGGGCACCGGGGAGCTGTTTTTT

d_call: TRBD1
clone_size: .
j_call: TRBJ2-3
v_call: TRBV6-2/TRBV6-3
cdr3_length: 15
cdr3_aa: CASSQPGTGKNTQYF
cdr3_nt: TGTGCCAGCAGCCAACCCGGGACAGGGAAGAATACGCAGTATTTT

d_call: .
clone_size: .
j_call: TRBJ2-5
v_call: TRBV11-1
cdr3_length: 11
cdr3_aa: CASRSAETQYF
cdr3_nt: TGTGCCAGCAGGTCAGCGGAGACCCAGTACTTC

d_call: .
clone_size: .
j_call: TRBJ1-5
v_call: TRBV6-2/TRBV6-3
cdr3_length: 16
cdr3_aa: CASSPYGVLSNQPQHF
cdr3_nt: TGTGCCAGCAGTCCATACGGTGTGCTTAGCAATCAGCCCCAGCATTTT

d_call: TRBD2
clone_size: few
j_call: TRBJ2-3
v_call: TRBV10-2
cdr3_length: 13
cdr3_aa: CASSGGRADTQYF
cdr3_nt: TGCGCCAGCAGTGGCGGGAGGGCAGATACGCAGTATTTT

d_call: TRBD2
clone_size: few
j_call: TRBJ2-2
v_call: TRBV19
cdr3_length: 13
cdr3_aa: CASSPGGFGELFF
cdr3_nt: TGTGCCAGTAGTCCCGGGGGGTTCGGGGAGCTGTTTTTT

d_call: .
clone_size: few
j_call: TRBJ1-1
v_call: TRBV18
cdr3_length: 15
cdr3_aa: CASSPMDSMNTEAFF
cdr3_nt: TGTGCCAGCTCACCCATGGACAGTATGAACACTGAAGCTTTCTTT

d_call: .
clone_size: .
j_call: TRBJ2-1
v_call: TRBV12-3/TRBV12-4
cdr3_length: 13
cdr3_aa: CASSFPFSNEQFF
cdr3_nt: TGTGCCAGCAGTTTCCCGTTCTCAAATGAGCAGTTCTTC

d_call: .
clone_size: many
j_call: TRBJ1-2
v_call: TRBV7-2
cdr3_length: 15
cdr3_aa: CASSLAGGGNYGYTF
cdr3_nt: TGTGCCAGCAGCTTAGCAGGAGGGGGAAACTATGGCTACACCTTC

d_call: .
clone_size: .
j_call: TRBJ1-5
v_call: TRBV7-2
cdr3_length: 13
cdr3_aa: CASSISQGQPQHF
cdr3_nt: TGTGCCAGCAGCATAAGTCAGGGTCAGCCCCAGCATTTT

d_call: TRBD2
clone_size: few
j_call: TRBJ2-7
v_call: TRBV13
cdr3_length: 16
cdr3_aa: CASSRGRTSRPYEQYF
cdr3_nt: TGTGCCAGCAGCCGCGGCAGGACTAGCCGTCCCTACGAGCAGTACTTC

d_call: .
clone_size: many
j_call: TRBJ2-7
v_call: TRBV19
cdr3_length: 13
cdr3_aa: CASSIAGVSEQYF
cdr3_nt: TGTGCCAGTAGTATAGCAGGGGTGAGCGAGCAGTACTTC

d_call: .
clone_size: few
j_call: TRBJ1-1
v_call: TRBV12-3/TRBV12-4
cdr3_length: 14
cdr3_aa: CASRRGYRNFGAFF
cdr3_nt: TGTGCCAGCAGGAGGGGGTATCGGAACTTTGGAGCTTTCTTT

d_call: TRBD2
clone_size: many
j_call: TRBJ2-1
v_call: TRBV11-2
cdr3_length: 17
cdr3_aa: CASSLVLAGGSYNEQFF
cdr3_nt: TGTGCCAGCAGCTTAGTCTTAGCGGGAGGCTCCTACAATGAGCAGTTCTTC

d_call: .
clone_size: few
j_call: TRBJ2-1
v_call: TRBV4-2
cdr3_length: 18
cdr3_aa: CASSQDASGTSGYNEQFF
cdr3_nt: TGTGCCAGCAGCCAAGATGCGTCAGGAACTAGTGGTTACAATGAGCAGTTCTTC

d_call: .
clone_size: .
j_call: TRBJ2-2
v_call: TRBV6-5
cdr3_length: 14
cdr3_aa: CASSYSRAAGELFF
cdr3_nt: TGTGCCAGCAGTTACTCCAGGGCGGCCGGGGAGCTGTTTTTT

d_call: .
clone_size: many
j_call: TRBJ1-4
v_call: TRBV19
cdr3_length: 13
cdr3_aa: CASSAGSSQKLFF
cdr3_nt: TGTGCCAGTAGTGCCGGGTCCAGTCAAAAACTGTTTTTT

d_call: .
clone_size: few
j_call: TRBJ2-1
v_call: TRBV27
cdr3_length: 15
cdr3_aa: CASSLRDVSYNEQFF
cdr3_nt: TGTGCCAGCAGTTTACGGGACGTCTCCTACAATGAGCAGTTCTTC

d_call: .
clone_size: many
j_call: TRBJ2-2
v_call: TRBV9
cdr3_length: 16
cdr3_aa: CASSVEAVSYTGELFF
cdr3_nt: TGTGCCAGCAGCGTAGAGGCTGTCTCCTACACCGGGGAGCTGTTTTTT

d_call: .
clone_size: once
j_call: TRBJ2-7
v_call: TRBV10-3
cdr3_length: 12
cdr3_aa: CAISQGSYEQYF
cdr3_nt: TGTGCCATCAGTCAGGGATCCTACGAGCAGTACTTC

d_call: .
clone_size: .
j_call: TRBJ1-2
v_call: TRBV28
cdr3_length: 12
cdr3_aa: CASRTMPGGYTF
cdr3_nt: TGTGCCAGCAGGACCATGCCGGGCGGCTACACCTTC

d_call: .
clone_size: few
j_call: TRBJ1-5
v_call: TRBV6-1
cdr3_length: 14
cdr3_aa: CASSEVPDNQPQHF
cdr3_nt: TGTGCCAGCAGTGAGGTCCCGGACAATCAGCCCCAGCATTTT